The following is a TCR beta chain sequence with its context. Its antigen is not yet known. No clone much larger than this one lies a single base away; base qualities are absent. The sample belongs to a study of blood T cell repertoires in COVID-19 (dated by TCRdb to the early 2020s). About the full investigation: The collaborator samples originated in the United States, Italy and Spain and spanned the acute and convalescent phases of COVID-19. Samples were obtained from the ongoing ImmuneRACE study (first 160 participants) and from about 1,300 subjects provided by 6 global collaborators. The prospective study material was composed of cDNA or gDNA derived from T cells, B-cell-depleted T cells, or PBMCs. Sample metadata almost always included a de-identified subject ID, COVID-19 status, age in years and sex. A freely available public database, intended as a resource for researchers studying the immune response to SARS-CoV-2, is where the repertoires were released. Where HLA class I and class II types were available, the types were taken from metadata supplied by the sample provider, not from assay-based typing. Deeply sampled blood TCRbeta repertoires from subjects exposed to, actively infected with, or recovered from COVID-19 were included in the dataset. General conclusions and limits of the study: How much clinical and demographic metadata was included differed by source and by participant, and the metadata was provided uncurated.

Each collaborating institution followed its own protocols to collect whole blood in K2EDTA tubes. Collaborator samples were shipped for TCRbeta analysis as frozen whole blood, isolated PBMCs, or DNA extracted from either sample type. TCRbeta CDR3 regions were amplified from genomic DNA by means of the immunoSEQ Assay, a bias-controlled multiplex PCR. The original pipeline was this. The number of nucleated cells in each sample was estimated by amplification of reference gene primers within the assay. To quantify the absolute abundance of each unique TCRbeta CDR3 rearrangement, sequence reads were collapsed and filtered. For each sample, productive Simpson clonality was calculated as the square root of Simpson's diversity index over productive rearrangements. Held by TCRdb, this immuneACCESS table contains in-frame sequences only and omits some clones. Under half of the omission traces to an unresolved V gene where checked; the cause of the rest is unknown. V and J calls and clone size are given by that table; D and trimming were obtained from the DNA. The sample yields approximately 70,000 clones; 70% to 85% were counted once. The top ten hold 35% of the sample.

CDR1 and CDR2, looked up from the germline V gene (reference sequence), are SGHNT and YYREEE. The CDR3 goes from the cysteine to the phenylalanine over 14 residues. Only the CDR3 region is kept as DNA, spanning 42 bases read in frame from base 1. The junction carries 8 bases between V and J, which are trimmed by 2 bases and 5 bases respectively. This TCR derives from a woman in her 70s with acute or convalescent COVID-19. Sequencing was carried out using peripheral blood. The receptor chain draws on TRBV5-4 and TRBJ1-6; the D gene is possibly TRBD1, with 6 bases matching. The nucleotide sequence is given as TGTGCCAGCAGCTTACAGGGTGATAATTCACCCCTCCACTTT. The resulting protein is CASSLQGDNSPLHF. Supplemented by the reference TRBV5-4 and TRBJ1-6 proteins around the CDR3, the complete variable domain is ETGVTQSPTHLIKTRGQQVTLRCSSQSGHNTVSWYQQALGQGPQFIFQYYREEENGRGNFPPRFSGLQFPNYSSELNVNALELDDSALYLCASSLQGDNSPLHFGNGTRLTVT.